Listed below are T cell receptor beta chains from one sample, sequenced in a study of CD8 T cells in ankylosing spondylitis. MiXCR was run by TCRdb on the 5' RACE reads, yielding one entry per CDR3 protein. The sample has about 300,000 distinct CDR3 sequences; roughly 11% are singletons. Sequenced sample: blood, either unsorted or a sorted T cell fraction (not recorded which). The receptor source for this set is a female donor with ankylosing spondylitis or in good health (not recorded which). Each CDR3 is given with its conserved first and last residue. D genes are given only for firm matches. Size is omitted from some rows. Given values are once, few, many or a class for expanded clones.

clone size,J gene,V gene,D gene,CDR3 DNA,CDR3 protein
NA,TRBJ2-7,TRBV30,NA,TGTGCCTGGAGTGTAGGTCAAGGGTTCTACGAGCAGTACTTC,CAWSVGQGFYEQYF
NA,TRBJ2-7,TRBV28,TRBD2,TGTGCCAGCACCCCAGGGACTAGCGGGAACTACGAGCAGTACTTC,CASTPGTSGNYEQYF
many,TRBJ2-7,TRBV2,NA,TGTGCCAGCAGTGTCCCAGGCTACTACGAGCAGTACTTC,CASSVPGYYEQYF
NA,TRBJ1-5,TRBV29-1,TRBD1,TGCAGCCTCCCCGAGCGGACAGGGGCCAATCAGCCCCAGCATTTT,CSLPERTGANQPQHF
many,TRBJ2-2,TRBV7-2,NA,TGTGCCAGCAGCCCAGGACGACTGGCGAACACCGGGGAGCTGTTTTTT,CASSPGRLANTGELFF
few,TRBJ1-1,TRBV20-1,NA,TGCAGTGCTAGAGAGGAGGAAGCTTTCTTT,CSAREEEAFF
few,TRBJ1-3,TRBV7-9,NA,TGTGCCAGCTACGAAGACTCTGGAAACACCATATATTTT,CASYEDSGNTIYF
many,TRBJ2-2,TRBV5-5,NA,TGTGCCAGCAGCCCCGGGACATCTAGAACTACCGGGGAGCTGTTTTTT,CASSPGTSRTTGELFF
many,TRBJ2-7,TRBV5-1,NA,TGCGCCAGCAGCTTCTTTGGCAGCTCCTACGAGCAGTACTTC,CASSFFGSSYEQYF
NA,TRBJ2-7,TRBV5-1,TRBD1,TGCGCCAGCAGCTTGGGACAGGGAAGCTACAAGCAGTACTTC,CASSLGQGSYKQYF
many,TRBJ1-6,TRBV5-6,NA,TGTGCCAGCAGCCTGAGAAGCTCCTATAATTCACCCCTCCACTTT,CASSLRSSYNSPLHF
NA,TRBJ2-1,TRBV10-3,TRBD1,TGTGCCATCAGTGAGTCGTCGGGACAGGGAGGTGAGCAGTTCTTC,CAISESSGQGGEQFF
NA,TRBJ2-7,TRBV14,NA,TGTGCCAGCAGCCAAGCCCTAGCGTCAGTTGGCTACGAGCAGTACTTC,CASSQALASVGYEQYF
few,TRBJ2-3,TRBV7-7,TRBD2,TGTGCCAGCAGCTTGGGGCTAGCGGGGCATATCGATACGCAGTATTTT,CASSLGLAGHIDTQYF
many,TRBJ1-2,TRBV5-1,TRBD1,TGCGCCAGCAGCCGGGACAGGGAAGTGTTTGGCTACACCTTC,CASSRDREVFGYTF
many,TRBJ2-1,TRBV6-1,TRBD2,TGTGCCAGCAGACAAACCGGGACTAGGTCCTACAATGAGCAGTTCTTC,CASRQTGTRSYNEQFF
many,TRBJ1-2,TRBV25-1,NA,TGTGCCAGCAGTGAATCCGGAGACTATGGCTACACCTTC,CASSESGDYGYTF
NA,TRBJ2-3,TRBV19,NA,TGTGCCAGTAGTATAGCGGGGCACACAGATACGCAGTATTTT,CASSIAGHTDTQYF
NA,TRBJ1-5,TRBV19,NA,TGTGCCACCGCAGAGGGACATAATAGCAATCAGCCCCAGCATTTT,CATAEGHNSNQPQHF
NA,TRBJ1-3,TRBV28,TRBD1,TGTGCCAGCAGTTTGGGATATCACAGGGGGCGCTTCAGAAACACCATATATTTT,CASSLGYHRGRFRNTIYF
NA,TRBJ2-3,TRBV5-1,TRBD1,TGCGCCAGCAGCTTGGAAGGACAGGGGGTAGCCCCGGATACGCAGTATTTT,CASSLEGQGVAPDTQYF
many,TRBJ2-1,TRBV5-1,TRBD2,TGCGCCAGCAGCTTGGCTCCCGTAGCGGGGGGATACAATGAGCAGTTCTTC,CASSLAPVAGGYNEQFF
NA,TRBJ2-2,TRBV5-1,NA,TGCGCCAGCAGCTTGGCCCGAGGGGACACCGGGGAGCTGTTTTTT,CASSLARGDTGELFF
many,TRBJ1-2,TRBV20-1,TRBD1,TGCAGTGCTAGAGATCCAGGGGGCGCTTACTATGGCTACACCTTC,CSARDPGGAYYGYTF
many,TRBJ1-1,TRBV10-3,NA,TGTGCCATCAGTGAGTCGGGCGTCAGCAGAACTGAAGCTTTCTTT,CAISESGVSRTEAFF
many,TRBJ1-2,TRBV20-1,NA,TGCAGTGCTCAGGGCCCTCCGTATGGCTACACCTTC,CSAQGPPYGYTF
NA,TRBJ2-1,TRBV7-9,NA,TGTGCCAGCAGCTTAGTCGGAGGACGCCCCGAAGAGAGGGAGCAGTTCTTC,CASSLVGGRPEEREQFF
many,TRBJ2-4,TRBV5-1,NA,TGCGCCAGCAGCCGGCAAGCAGGGAACCAGCTAGCCAAAAACATTCAGTACTTC,CASSRQAGNQLAKNIQYF
many,TRBJ2-5,TRBV9,NA,TGTGCCAGCAGCGTAATCGGAGAGACCCAGTACTTC,CASSVIGETQYF
NA,TRBJ1-4,TRBV20-1,NA,TGCAGTGCTTTTCACACAGTTAATGAAAAACTGTTTTTT,CSAFHTVNEKLFF
many,TRBJ1-2,TRBV20-1,NA,TGCAGTGCTAGATCGACGTCCCGGTCCGACTATGGCTACACCTTC,CSARSTSRSDYGYTF
many,TRBJ1-1,TRBV5-1,TRBD1,TGCGCCAGCAGCCCTCAAATACTTACAGGGGGCACTGAAGCTTTCTTT,CASSPQILTGGTEAFF
many,TRBJ1-1,TRBV5-6,NA,TGTGCCAGCAGTAGGACAGTGGATGAAGCTTTCTTT,CASSRTVDEAFF
few,TRBJ2-2,TRBV5-1,TRBD1,TGCGCCAGCAGCTCACAGGGGGCGAGCACCGGGGAGCTGTTTTTT,CASSSQGASTGELFF
many,TRBJ1-6,TRBV20-1,NA,TGCAGTGCTAGAAGCCGGGACCCAGGTTCACCCCTCCACTTT,CSARSRDPGSPLHF
many,TRBJ2-1,TRBV5-1,NA,TGCGCCAGCAGCCAACCGGGACGGAGTTCCAGCTCCTACAATGAGCAGTTCTTC,CASSQPGRSSSSYNEQFF
NA,TRBJ2-1,TRBV10-2,TRBD1,TGCGCCAGCATTGGGACAGCAAACTACAATGAGCAGTTCTTC,CASIGTANYNEQFF
few,TRBJ2-7,TRBV7-8,NA,TGTGCCAGCAGCCCGCACCGGGCCAAGCACTACGAGCAGTACTTC,CASSPHRAKHYEQYF
NA,TRBJ2-7,TRBV7-6,NA,TGTGCCAGCAGCTTTCAGATTGCCTACGAGCAGTACTTC,CASSFQIAYEQYF
many,TRBJ1-1,TRBV12-3/TRBV12-4,TRBD1,TGTGCCAGCAGCCTCCGTTGGACAGGACGGAACACTGAAGCTTTCTTT,CASSLRWTGRNTEAFF
many,TRBJ2-1,TRBV30,NA,TGTGCCTGGGGGTCCGGGGAGCAGTTCTTC,CAWGSGEQFF
many,TRBJ2-7,TRBV29-1,NA,TGCAGCGTTGGCCGTAACGGATACGAGCAGTACTTC,CSVGRNGYEQYF
NA,TRBJ2-7,TRBV20-1,TRBD2,TGCAGTGCTTACTTTAGCGGGAACTACGAGCAGTACTTC,CSAYFSGNYEQYF
many,TRBJ2-2,TRBV5-1,NA,TGCGCCAGCAGCTTAGGGACACGGGGGACCGGGGAGCTGTTTTTT,CASSLGTRGTGELFF
many,TRBJ2-3,TRBV20-1,NA,TGCAGTGCCCCCTATAATTGGCACGCAGATACGCAGTATTTT,CSAPYNWHADTQYF
NA,TRBJ2-2,TRBV28,NA,TGTGCCAGCATCCCGAGACAGAACACCGGGGAGCTGTTTTTT,CASIPRQNTGELFF
few,TRBJ1-1,TRBV3-1,TRBD1,TGTGCCAGCAGCCAAGATTACAGGACAGGGTTAGTTTTCTTT,CASSQDYRTGLVFF
many,TRBJ2-5,TRBV29-1,NA,TGCAGCGTTGAATTGGTTGCCCTGGGGCAAGAGACCCAGTACTTC,CSVELVALGQETQYF
many,TRBJ2-1,TRBV20-1,TRBD2,TGCAGTGCTAGAATGCTAGCGGGAGGACCCCTGAGGGGGAATGAGCAGTTCTTC,CSARMLAGGPLRGNEQFF
few,TRBJ1-1,TRBV30,TRBD1,TGTGCTCGGCAACAGGGGGGGGTGGGCACTGAAGCTTTCTTT,CARQQGGVGTEAFF
many,TRBJ2-1,TRBV11-2,NA,TGTGCCAGCAGCTCCCGACGGAGCCCCGACAATGAGCAGTTCTTC,CASSSRRSPDNEQFF
few,TRBJ1-4,TRBV25-1,TRBD1,TGTGCCAGCAGTCGGACAGGTACTGAAAAACTGTTTTTT,CASSRTGTEKLFF
many,TRBJ1-2,TRBV12-3/TRBV12-4,NA,TGTGCCAGCAGTTTATCCGGAGATGGCTACACCTTC,CASSLSGDGYTF
NA,TRBJ2-7,TRBV5-1,TRBD1,TGCGCCAGCAGGGACAGGGACTACGAGCAGTACTTC,CASRDRDYEQYF